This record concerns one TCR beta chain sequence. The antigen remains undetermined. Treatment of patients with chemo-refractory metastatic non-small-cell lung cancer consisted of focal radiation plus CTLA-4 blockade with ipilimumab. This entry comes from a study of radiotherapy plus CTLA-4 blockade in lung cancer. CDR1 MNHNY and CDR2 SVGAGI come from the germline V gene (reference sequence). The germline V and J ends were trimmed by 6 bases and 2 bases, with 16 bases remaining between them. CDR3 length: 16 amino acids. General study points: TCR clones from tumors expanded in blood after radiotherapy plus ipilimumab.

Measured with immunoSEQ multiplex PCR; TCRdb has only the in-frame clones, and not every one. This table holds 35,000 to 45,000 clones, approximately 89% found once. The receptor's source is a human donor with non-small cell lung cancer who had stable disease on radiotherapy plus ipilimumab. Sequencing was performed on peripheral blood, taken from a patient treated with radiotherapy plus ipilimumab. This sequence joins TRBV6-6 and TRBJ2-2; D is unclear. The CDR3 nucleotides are TGTGCCAGCAGCGTTTACAGAGAACGAAACACCGGGGAGCTGTTTTTT. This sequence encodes CASSVYRERNTGELFF.